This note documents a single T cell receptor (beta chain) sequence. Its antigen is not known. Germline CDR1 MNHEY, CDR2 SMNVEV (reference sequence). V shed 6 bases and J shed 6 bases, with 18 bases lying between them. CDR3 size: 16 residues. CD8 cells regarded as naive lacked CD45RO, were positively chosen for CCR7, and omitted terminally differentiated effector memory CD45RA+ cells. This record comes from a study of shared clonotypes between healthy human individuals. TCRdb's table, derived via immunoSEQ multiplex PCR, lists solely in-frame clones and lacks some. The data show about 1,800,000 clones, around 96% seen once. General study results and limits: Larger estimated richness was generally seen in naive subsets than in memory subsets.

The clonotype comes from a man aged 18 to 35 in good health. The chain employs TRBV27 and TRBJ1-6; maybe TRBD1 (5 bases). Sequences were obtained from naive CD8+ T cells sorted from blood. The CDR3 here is CASRGLAGVFNSPLHF. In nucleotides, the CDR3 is TGTGCCAGCAGGGGACTAGCGGGAGTGTTTAATTCACCCCTCCACTTT.